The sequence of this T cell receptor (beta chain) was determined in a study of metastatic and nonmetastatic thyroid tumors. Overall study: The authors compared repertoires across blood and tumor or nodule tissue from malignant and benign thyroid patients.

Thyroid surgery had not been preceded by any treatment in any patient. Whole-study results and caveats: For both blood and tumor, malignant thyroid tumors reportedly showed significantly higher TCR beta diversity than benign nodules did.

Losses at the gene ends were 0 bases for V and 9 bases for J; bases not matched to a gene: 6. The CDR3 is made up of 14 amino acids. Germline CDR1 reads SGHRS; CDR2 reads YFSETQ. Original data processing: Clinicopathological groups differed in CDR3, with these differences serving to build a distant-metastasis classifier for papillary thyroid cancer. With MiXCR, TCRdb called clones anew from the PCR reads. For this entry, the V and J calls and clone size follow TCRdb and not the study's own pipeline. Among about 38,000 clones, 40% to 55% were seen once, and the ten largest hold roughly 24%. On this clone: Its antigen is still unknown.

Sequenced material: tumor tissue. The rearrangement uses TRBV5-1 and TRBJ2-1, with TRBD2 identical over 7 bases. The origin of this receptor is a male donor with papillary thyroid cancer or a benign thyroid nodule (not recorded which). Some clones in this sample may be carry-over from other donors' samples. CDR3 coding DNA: TGCGCCAGCAGCTTGGGTTCGACTAGCAGTGAGCAGTTCTTC. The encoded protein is CASSLGSTSSEQFF.